Shown below are 17 T cell receptor beta chains from a single sample sequenced in a study of blood T cell repertoires in COVID-19. Assay: immunoSEQ multiplex PCR; the TCRdb copy retains only in-frame clones and omits some. The profile shows 300,000 or so clones, around 87% of them singletons. Sequences were obtained from peripheral blood. These TCRs come from a man between 65 and 85 years old with acute or convalescent COVID-19.

About this clone: Different DNA sequences within this sample yield the same CDR3. The chain recombines TRBV7-9 with TRBJ1-1; D perhaps matches TRBD1 (5 bases). Germline CDR1 and CDR2: SEHNR and FQNEAQ (reference sequence). V lost 2 bases, J lost 5 bases, and 9 bases lay in between. The CDR3 runs to 13 residues. CDR3 residues: CASSLSGGTEAFF. CDR3 nucleotide sequence: TGTGCCAGCAGCTTATCGGGGGGGACTGAAGCTTTCTTT. The full variable domain, with the rest looked up from reference TRBV7-9 and TRBJ1-1, is DTGVSQNPRHKITKRGQNVTFRCDPISEHNRLYWYRQTLGQGPEFLTYFQNEAQLEKSRLLSDRFSAERPKGSFSTLEIQRTEQGDSAMYLCASSLSGGTEAFFGQGTRLTVV.

The chain is built from TRBV20-1 and TRBJ1-2, with D possibly matching TRBD1 (6 bases). Trimming shortened V by 1 base and J by 10 bases, and 10 bases separated the two germline ends. From germline, CDR1 is DFQATT and CDR2 SNEGSKA (reference sequence). The CDR3 totals 11 residues. The CDR3 here is CSARGTVDYTF. CDR3 bases: TGCAGTGCTAGAGGGACAGTAGACTACACCTTC.

This clone occurred once. V and J are TRBV7-9 and TRBJ2-3; 11 bases match TRBD2. This CDR3 has 15 amino acids. The V and J ends lost 2 bases and 6 bases, in that order; junction bases with no gene match: 4. Germline V gives CDR1 SEHNR, CDR2 FQNEAQ (reference sequence). The CDR3 reads CASSLSVAGGDTQYF. The CDR3 nucleotides read TGTGCCAGCAGCTTATCTGTAGCGGGAGGGGATACGCAGTATTTT.

V usage is TRBV15 and J usage is TRBJ2-5, with TRBD1 matching 8 bases. The trim removed 1 base at V and 5 bases at J, leaving 6 bases unmatched. The CDR3 loop spans 15 amino acids. Germline CDR1 reads LNHNV; CDR2 reads YYDKDF (reference sequence). In nucleotides, the CDR3 is TGTGCCACCAGCAGAGGTCAGGGGGCGAAGGAGACCCAGTACTTC. Its protein product is CATSRGQGAKETQYF.

This clone was counted once. J is TRBJ2-5 and V is TRBV29-1; a weak D match, TRBD1 (5 bases). This CDR3 has 14 amino acids. Germline V gives CDR1 SQVTM, CDR2 ANQGSEA. V was clipped by 2 bases and J by 0 bases, with 10 bases between them. The CDR3 is CSVESTAYQETQYF. The CDR3 coding sequence is TGCAGCGTTGAATCGACAGCCTACCAAGAGACCCAGTACTTC.

The chain joins TRBV5-1 to TRBJ1-1; the D is unclear. Trimming pared 3 bases from V and 1 base from J, leaving 13 bases between. The germline V gene encodes CDR1 SGHRS and CDR2 YFSETQ. This CDR3 contains 15 residues. CDR3 residues: CASSSSGGRNTEAFF. As DNA, the CDR3 is TGCGCCAGCAGCTCCTCTGGAGGACGGAACACTGAAGCTTTCTTT.

DNA for the CDR3: TGTGCCATCAGCCAGACAGGGGGCGAAGAGACCCAGTACTTC. It is translated as CAISQTGGEETQYF. The rearrangement links TRBV10-3 to TRBJ2-5; 10 nucleotides align to TRBD1. V lost 6 bases and J lost 3; bases outside the gene matches: 4. CDR1 ENHRY and CDR2 SYGVKD come from the germline V gene. The CDR3 loop spans 14 amino acids.

This clone was recorded once. The chain recombines TRBV4-3 with TRBJ1-5, with D possibly TRBD1 on 5 matching bases. This CDR3 spans 15 amino acids. The germline CDR1 and CDR2 sequences are LGHNA and YSLEER. V dropped 0 bases and J dropped 9 bases, with 15 bases sitting between them. The CDR3 spells CASSQDPGGGSPQHF. As DNA, the CDR3 is TGCGCCAGCAGCCAAGATCCCGGGGGGGGATCGCCCCAGCATTTT.

The chain uses TRBV4-1 and TRBJ2-1; 10 bases are a match to TRBD2. This CDR3 contains 15 residues. The V gene end was trimmed by 4 bases and the J gene end by 4 bases; junction bases not matched to a gene: 4. Germline-derived CDR1 and CDR2 are MGHRA and YSYEKL. The CDR3 DNA sequence: TGCGCCAGCAGCCGGTTTAGCGGGAGGTACAATGAGCAGTTCTTC. Translated, it gives CASSRFSGRYNEQFF.

The genes are TRBV6-6 and TRBJ1-2; 8 bases agree with TRBD1. Per the germline V gene, CDR1 is MNHNY and CDR2 is SVGAGI (reference sequence). Trimming took 5 bases from V and 4 from J; bases not matched to a gene: 9. This CDR3 comprises 15 residues. DNA for the CDR3: TGTGCCAGCAGTGTGGACAGGGTAGGCTCCTATGGCTACACCTTC. Protein product: CASSVDRVGSYGYTF.

The chain has TRBV6-2 or TRBV6-3 and TRBJ2-3, with D perhaps TRBD1 (5 bases). Germline lookup yields CDR1 MNHEY and CDR2 SVGEGT. The ends were cut back, 2 bases at V and 9 bases at J, with 9 bases in the middle. The CDR3 spans 12 residues. Here the CDR3 DNA reads TGTGCCAGCAGTTACCAGGGAACCACGCAGTATTTT. Translating it yields CASSYQGTTQYF.

This clone was picked up one time. The chain joins TRBV30 to TRBJ1-1; D is unclear. The V gene lost 5 bases and the J gene lost 10 bases, with 23 bases spanning the gap. The germline gives CDR1 GTSNPN, CDR2 SVGIG (reference sequence). The CDR3 runs 14 residues. CDR3 loop: CAWSRGPGGMGAFF. The CDR3 coding sequence is TGTGCCTGGTCACGTGGCCCAGGCGGGATGGGAGCTTTCTTT.

The J gene is TRBJ2-3, the V gene TRBV28, with D possibly being TRBD2 (6 bases). The CDR3 runs 15 residues. Germline CDR1 MDHEN, CDR2 SYDVKM. V lost 5 bases to trimming and J lost 1 base, with 13 bases between them. Here the CDR3 reads CASSLMGGGTDTQYF. Here the CDR3 DNA reads TGTGCCAGCAGTCTGATGGGGGGTGGCACAGATACGCAGTATTTT. Combining the CDR3 with reference TRBV28 and TRBJ2-3 gives the whole variable domain DVKVTQSSRYLVKRTGEKVFLECVQDMDHENMFWYRQDPGLGLRLIYFSYDVKMKEKGDIPEGYSVSREKKERFSLILESASTNQTSMYLCASSLMGGGTDTQYFGPGTRLTVL.

The chain couples TRBV15 to TRBJ2-1; 8 bases match TRBD1. The CDR3 runs to 13 residues. The germline V gene has CDR1 LNHNV and CDR2 YYDKDF (reference sequence). Trimming at V came to 1 base and at J to 9 bases, leaving 2 bases not matched to a gene. The CDR3 is CATSRGTGFEQFF. CDR3 coding DNA: TGTGCCACCAGCAGAGGGACAGGGTTTGAGCAGTTCTTC.

J is TRBJ1-1 and V is TRBV10-2, with a tentative D call TRBD1 (5 bases). V was shortened by 0 bases and J by 5 bases, with 10 bases between the two germline ends. The V gene's germline CDR1 is WSHSY and CDR2 SAAADI. CDR3 size: 14 residues. The CDR3 coding sequence is TGCGCCAGCAGTGAGTCGAAGGGGTGGACTGAAGCTTTCTTT. Amino acids: CASSESKGWTEAFF.

This clone turned up a few times. V is TRBV28 and J is TRBJ2-7; TRBD2 matches 10 bases. Germline CDR1 reads MDHEN; CDR2 reads SYDVKM. The length of the CDR3 is 16 residues. V shed 3 bases, J shed 0 bases, and the junction held 5 bases outside the gene matches. The CDR3 DNA is TGTGCCAGCAGTTTGCCCGGACTAGCGGCCTCCTACGAGCAGTACTTC. Its translation: CASSLPGLAASYEQYF.

As concerns this clone: Distinct nucleotide sequences in the sample also encode this CDR3. The gene calls are TRBV7-2 and TRBJ1-2; D is unclear. The CDR3 extends over 13 amino acids. The germline gives CDR1 SGHTA, CDR2 FQGNSA. V dropped 5 bases and J dropped 1 base, with 8 bases sitting between them. This CDR3 is CASSRDGNYGYTF. As DNA, the CDR3 is TGTGCCAGCAGCCGAGATGGTAACTATGGCTACACCTTC.